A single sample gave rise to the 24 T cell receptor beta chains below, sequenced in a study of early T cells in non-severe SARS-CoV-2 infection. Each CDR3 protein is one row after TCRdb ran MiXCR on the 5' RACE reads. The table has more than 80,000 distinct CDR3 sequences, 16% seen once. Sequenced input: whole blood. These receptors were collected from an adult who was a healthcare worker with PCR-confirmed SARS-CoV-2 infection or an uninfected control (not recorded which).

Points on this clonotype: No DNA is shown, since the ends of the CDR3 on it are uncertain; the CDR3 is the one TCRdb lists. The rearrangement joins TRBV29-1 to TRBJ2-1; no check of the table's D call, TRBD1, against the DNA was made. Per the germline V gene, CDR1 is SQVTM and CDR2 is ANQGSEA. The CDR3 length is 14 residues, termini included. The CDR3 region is CSVAVGTGVSYEFF.

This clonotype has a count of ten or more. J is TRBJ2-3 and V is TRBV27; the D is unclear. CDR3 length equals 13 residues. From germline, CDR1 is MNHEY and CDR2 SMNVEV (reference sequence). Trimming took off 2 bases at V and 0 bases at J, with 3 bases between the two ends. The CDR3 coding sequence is TGTGCCAGCAGTTTAAGGAGCACAGATACGCAGTATTTT. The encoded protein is CASSLRSTDTQYF.

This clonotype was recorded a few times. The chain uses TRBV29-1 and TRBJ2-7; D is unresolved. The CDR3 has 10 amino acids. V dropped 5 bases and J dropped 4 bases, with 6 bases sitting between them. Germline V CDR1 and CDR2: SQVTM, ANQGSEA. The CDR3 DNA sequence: TGCAGCGTTAAGACTTACGAGCAGTACTTC. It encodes CSVKTYEQYF.

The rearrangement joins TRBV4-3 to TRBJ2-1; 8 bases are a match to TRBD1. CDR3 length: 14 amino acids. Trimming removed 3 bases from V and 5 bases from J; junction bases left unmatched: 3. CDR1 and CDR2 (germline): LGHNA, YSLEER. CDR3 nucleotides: TGCGCCAGCAGCCAGACAGGGGTAAACAATGAGCAGTTCTTC. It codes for CASSQTGVNNEQFF.

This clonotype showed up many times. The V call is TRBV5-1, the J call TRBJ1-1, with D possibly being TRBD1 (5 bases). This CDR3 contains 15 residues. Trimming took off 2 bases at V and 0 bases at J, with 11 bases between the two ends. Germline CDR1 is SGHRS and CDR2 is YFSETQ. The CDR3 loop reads CASSFDRDMNTEAFF. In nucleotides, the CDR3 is TGCGCCAGCAGCTTTGACAGAGACATGAACACTGAAGCTTTCTTT. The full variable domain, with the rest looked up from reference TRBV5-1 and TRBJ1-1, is KAGVTQTPRYLIKTRGQQVTLSCSPISGHRSVSWYQQTPGQGLQFLFEYFSETQRNKGNFPGRFSGRQFSNSRSEMNVSTLELGDSALYLCASSFDRDMNTEAFFGQGTRLTVV.

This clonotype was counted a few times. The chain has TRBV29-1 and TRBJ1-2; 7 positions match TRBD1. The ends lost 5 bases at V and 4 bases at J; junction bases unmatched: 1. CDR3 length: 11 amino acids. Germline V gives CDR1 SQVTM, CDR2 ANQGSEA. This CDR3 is CSVWTGYGYTF. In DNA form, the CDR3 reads TGCAGCGTTTGGACAGGCTATGGCTACACCTTC.

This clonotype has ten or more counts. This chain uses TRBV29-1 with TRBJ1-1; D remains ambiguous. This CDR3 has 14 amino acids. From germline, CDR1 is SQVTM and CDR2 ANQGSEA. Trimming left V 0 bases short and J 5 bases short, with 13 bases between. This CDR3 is CSVEDGMATTEAFF. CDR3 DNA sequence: TGCAGCGTTGAAGACGGTATGGCAACTACTGAAGCTTTCTTT.

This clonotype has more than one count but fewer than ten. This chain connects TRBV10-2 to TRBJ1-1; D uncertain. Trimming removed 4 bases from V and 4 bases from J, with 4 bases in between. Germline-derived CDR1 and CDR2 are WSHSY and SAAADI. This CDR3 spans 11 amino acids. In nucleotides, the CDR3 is TGCGCCAGCAGTGTGGGCACTGAAGCTTTCTTT. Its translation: CASSVGTEAFF.

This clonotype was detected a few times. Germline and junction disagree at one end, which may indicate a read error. The CDR3 sequence is CASRLGEVNIQYF. The CDR3, as DNA: TGCGCCAGCAGATTGGGCGAGGTTAACATTCAGTACTTC. The rearrangement joins TRBV5-1 to TRBJ2-4; D is undetermined. Per the germline V gene, CDR1 is SGHRS and CDR2 is YFSETQ. The CDR3 is 13 residues long. Together with reference TRBV5-1 and TRBJ2-4, the CDR3 gives the full variable domain: KAGVTQTPRYLIKTRGQQVTLSCSPISGHRSVSWYQQTPGQGLQFLFEYFSETQRNKGNFPGRFSGRQFSNSRSEMNVSTLELGDSALYLCASRLGEVNIQYFGAGTRLSVL.

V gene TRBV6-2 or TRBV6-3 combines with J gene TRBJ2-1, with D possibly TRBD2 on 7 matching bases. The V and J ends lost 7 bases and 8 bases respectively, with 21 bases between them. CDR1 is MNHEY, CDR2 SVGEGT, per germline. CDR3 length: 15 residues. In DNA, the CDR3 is TGTGCCAGCACCCCGCTGATTTCGGGGGGCCATGAGCAGTTCTTC. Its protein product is CASTPLISGGHEQFF.

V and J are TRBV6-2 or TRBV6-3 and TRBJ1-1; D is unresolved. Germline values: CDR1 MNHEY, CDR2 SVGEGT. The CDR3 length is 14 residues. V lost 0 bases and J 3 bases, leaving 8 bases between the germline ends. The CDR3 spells CASSYSWVDTEAFF. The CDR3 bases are TGTGCCAGCAGTTACTCGTGGGTTGACACTGAAGCTTTCTTT.

CDR3 protein: CASSVREGYNEQFF. For the CDR3, the DNA is TGTGCCAGCAGTGTACGGGAGGGATACAATGAGCAGTTCTTC. The chain links TRBV2 to TRBJ2-1; the match to TRBD2 covers 8 bases. Germline assignment: CDR1 SNHLY and CDR2 FYNNEI. Trimming removed 4 bases from V and 4 bases from J; junction bases left unmatched: 3. This CDR3 contains 14 residues.

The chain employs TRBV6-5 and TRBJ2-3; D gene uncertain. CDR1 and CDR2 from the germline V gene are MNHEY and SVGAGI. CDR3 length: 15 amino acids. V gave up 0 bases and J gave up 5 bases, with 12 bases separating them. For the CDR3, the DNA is TGTGCCAGCAGTTACTCGATGTCTGCCGAAGATACGCAGTATTTT. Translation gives CASSYSMSAEDTQYF.

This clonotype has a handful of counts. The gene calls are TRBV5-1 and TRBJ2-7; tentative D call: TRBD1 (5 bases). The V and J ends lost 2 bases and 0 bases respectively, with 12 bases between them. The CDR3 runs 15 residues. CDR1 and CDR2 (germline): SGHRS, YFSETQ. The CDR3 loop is CASSFEKGNSYEQYF. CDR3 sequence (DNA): TGCGCCAGCAGCTTCGAAAAGGGGAACTCCTACGAGCAGTACTTC.

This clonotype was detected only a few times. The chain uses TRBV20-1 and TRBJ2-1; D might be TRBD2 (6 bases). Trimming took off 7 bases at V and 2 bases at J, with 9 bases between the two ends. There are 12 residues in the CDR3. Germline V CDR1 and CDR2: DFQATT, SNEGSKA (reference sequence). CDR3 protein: CSVLAPYNEQFF. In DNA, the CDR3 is TGCAGTGTCCTAGCGCCCTACAATGAGCAGTTCTTC.

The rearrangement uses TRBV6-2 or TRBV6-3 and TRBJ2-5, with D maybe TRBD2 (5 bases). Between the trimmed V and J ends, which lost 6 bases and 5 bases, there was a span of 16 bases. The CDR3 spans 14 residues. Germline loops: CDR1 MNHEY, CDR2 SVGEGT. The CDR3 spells CASSGESKVETQYF. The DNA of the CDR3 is TGTGCCAGCAGCGGGGAAAGCAAGGTCGAGACCCAGTACTTC.

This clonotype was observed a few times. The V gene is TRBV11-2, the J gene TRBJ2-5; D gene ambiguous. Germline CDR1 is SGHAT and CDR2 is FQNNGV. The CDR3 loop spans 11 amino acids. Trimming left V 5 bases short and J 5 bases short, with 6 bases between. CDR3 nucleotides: TGTGCCAGCAGCAGTTCGGAGACCCAGTACTTC. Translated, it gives CASSSSETQYF.

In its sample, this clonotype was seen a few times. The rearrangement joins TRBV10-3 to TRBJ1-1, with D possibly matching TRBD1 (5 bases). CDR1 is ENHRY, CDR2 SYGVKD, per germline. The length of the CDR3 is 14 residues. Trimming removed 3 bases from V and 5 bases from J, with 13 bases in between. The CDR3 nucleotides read TGTGCCATCAGTGACGGTGGGGCACGAACTGAAGCTTTCTTT. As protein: CAISDGGARTEAFF.

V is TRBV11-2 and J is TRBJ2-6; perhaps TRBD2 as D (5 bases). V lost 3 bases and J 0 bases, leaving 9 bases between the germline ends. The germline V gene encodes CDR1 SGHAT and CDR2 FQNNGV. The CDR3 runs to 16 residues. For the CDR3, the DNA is TGTGCCAGCAGCTTCCTTGGACTCTCTGGGGCCAACGTCCTGACTTTC. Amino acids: CASSFLGLSGANVLTF.

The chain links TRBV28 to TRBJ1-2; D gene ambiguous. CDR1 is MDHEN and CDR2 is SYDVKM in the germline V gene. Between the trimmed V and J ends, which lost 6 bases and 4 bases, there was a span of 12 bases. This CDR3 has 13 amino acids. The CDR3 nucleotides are TGTGCCAGCAGGCCCGGGGTTGCCTATGGCTACACCTTC. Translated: CASRPGVAYGYTF.

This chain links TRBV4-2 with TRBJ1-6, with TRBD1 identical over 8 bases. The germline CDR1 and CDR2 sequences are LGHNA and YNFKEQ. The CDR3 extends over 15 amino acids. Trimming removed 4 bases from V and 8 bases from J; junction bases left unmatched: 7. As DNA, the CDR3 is TGTGCCAGCAGCCCCGAAGGACAGGGAGATTCACCCCTCCACTTT. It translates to CASSPEGQGDSPLHF.

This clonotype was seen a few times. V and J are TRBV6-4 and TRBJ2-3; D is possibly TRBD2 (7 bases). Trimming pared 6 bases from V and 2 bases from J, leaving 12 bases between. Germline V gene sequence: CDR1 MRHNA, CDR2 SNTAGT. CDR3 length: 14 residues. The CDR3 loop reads CASSEAGATDTQYF. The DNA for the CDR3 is TGTGCCAGCAGCGAGGCGGGGGCCACAGATACGCAGTATTTT.

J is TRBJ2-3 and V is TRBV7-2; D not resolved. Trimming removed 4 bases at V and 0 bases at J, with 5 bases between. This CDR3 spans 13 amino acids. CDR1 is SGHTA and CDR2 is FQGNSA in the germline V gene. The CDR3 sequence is CASSSSSTDTQYF. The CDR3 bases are TGTGCCAGCAGCTCCTCTAGCACAGATACGCAGTATTTT.

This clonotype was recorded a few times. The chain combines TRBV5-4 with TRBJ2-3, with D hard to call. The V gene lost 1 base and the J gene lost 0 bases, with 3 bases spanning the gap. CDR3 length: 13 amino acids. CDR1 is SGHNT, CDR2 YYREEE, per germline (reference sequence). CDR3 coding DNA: TGTGCCAGCAGCTTGACTAGCACAGATACGCAGTATTTT. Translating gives CASSLTSTDTQYF.